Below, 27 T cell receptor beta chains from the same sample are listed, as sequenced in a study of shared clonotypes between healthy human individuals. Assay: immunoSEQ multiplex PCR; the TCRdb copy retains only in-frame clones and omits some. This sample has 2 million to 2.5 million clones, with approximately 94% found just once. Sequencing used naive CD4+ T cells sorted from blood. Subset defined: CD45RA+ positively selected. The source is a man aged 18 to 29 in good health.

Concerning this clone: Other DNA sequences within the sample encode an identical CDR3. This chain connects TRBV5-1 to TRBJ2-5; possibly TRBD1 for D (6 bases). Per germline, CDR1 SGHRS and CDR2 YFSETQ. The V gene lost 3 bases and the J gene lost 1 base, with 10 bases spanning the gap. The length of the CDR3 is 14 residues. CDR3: CASSSGDSQETQYF. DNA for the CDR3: TGCGCCAGCAGCTCAGGGGATTCCCAAGAGACCCAGTACTTC.

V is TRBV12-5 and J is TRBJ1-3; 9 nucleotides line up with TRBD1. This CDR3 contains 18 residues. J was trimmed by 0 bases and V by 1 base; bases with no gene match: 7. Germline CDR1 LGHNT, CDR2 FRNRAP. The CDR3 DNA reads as TGTGCTAGTGGTTTGGCCGTGGGGGGACAGGGCTCTGGAAACACCATATATTTT. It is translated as CASGLAVGGQGSGNTIYF. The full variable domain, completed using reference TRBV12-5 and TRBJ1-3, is DARVTQTPRHKVTEMGQEVTMRCQPILGHNTVFWYRQTMMQGLELLAYFRNRAPLDDSGMPKDRFSAEMPDATLATLKIQPSEPRDSAVYFCASGLAVGGQGSGNTIYFGEGSWLTVV.

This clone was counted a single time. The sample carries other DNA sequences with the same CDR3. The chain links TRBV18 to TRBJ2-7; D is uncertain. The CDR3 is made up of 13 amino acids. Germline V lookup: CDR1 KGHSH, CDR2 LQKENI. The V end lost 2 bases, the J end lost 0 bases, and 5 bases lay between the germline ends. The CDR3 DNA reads TGTGCCAGCTCACCATACGGCTCCTACGAGCAGTACTTC. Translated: CASSPYGSYEQYF.

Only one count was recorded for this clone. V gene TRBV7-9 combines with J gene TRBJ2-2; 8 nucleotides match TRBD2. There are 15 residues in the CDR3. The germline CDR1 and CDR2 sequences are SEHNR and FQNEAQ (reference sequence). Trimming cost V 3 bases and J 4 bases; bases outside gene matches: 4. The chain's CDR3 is CASSFAGGSTGELFF. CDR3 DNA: TGTGCCAGCAGCTTCGCGGGAGGTTCCACCGGGGAGCTGTTTTTT.

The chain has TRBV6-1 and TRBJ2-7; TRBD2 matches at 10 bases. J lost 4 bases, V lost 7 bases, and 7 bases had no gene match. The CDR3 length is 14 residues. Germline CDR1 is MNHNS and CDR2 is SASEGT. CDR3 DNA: TGTGCCAGCACCCTCCCTAGCGGGAGATACGAGCAGTACTTC. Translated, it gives CASTLPSGRYEQYF.

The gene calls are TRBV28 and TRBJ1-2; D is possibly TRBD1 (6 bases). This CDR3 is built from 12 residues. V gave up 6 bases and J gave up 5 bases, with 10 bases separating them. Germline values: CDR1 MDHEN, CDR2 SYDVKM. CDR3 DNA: TGTGCCAGCAGAATCACAGGGTATGGCTACACCTTC. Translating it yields CASRITGYGYTF.

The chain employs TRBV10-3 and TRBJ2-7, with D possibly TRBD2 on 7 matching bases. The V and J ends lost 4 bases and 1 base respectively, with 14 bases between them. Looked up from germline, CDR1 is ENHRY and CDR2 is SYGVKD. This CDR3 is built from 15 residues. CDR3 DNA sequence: TGTGCCATCAGTGCCCAAAGCGGGACATCCTACGAGCAGTACTTC. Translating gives CAISAQSGTSYEQYF.

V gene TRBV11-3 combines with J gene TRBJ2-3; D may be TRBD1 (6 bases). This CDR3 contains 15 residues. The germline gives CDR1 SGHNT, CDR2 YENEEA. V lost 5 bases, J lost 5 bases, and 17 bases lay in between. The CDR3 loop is CASSPGLGAGDTQYF. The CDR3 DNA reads TGTGCCAGCAGCCCGGGGCTGGGGGCGGGAGATACGCAGTATTTT.

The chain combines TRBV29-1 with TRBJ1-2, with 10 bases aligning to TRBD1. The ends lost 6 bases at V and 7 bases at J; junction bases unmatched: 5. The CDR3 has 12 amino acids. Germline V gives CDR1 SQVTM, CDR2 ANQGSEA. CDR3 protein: CSVWDRGAGYTF. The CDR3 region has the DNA TGCAGCGTGTGGGACAGGGGCGCTGGCTACACCTTC.

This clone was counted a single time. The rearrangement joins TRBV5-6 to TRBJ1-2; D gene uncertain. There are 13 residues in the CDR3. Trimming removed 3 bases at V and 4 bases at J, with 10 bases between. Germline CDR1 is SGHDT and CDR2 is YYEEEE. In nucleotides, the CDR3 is TGTGCCAGCAGCTCTCCAGATGGCTATGGCTACACCTTC. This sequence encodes CASSSPDGYGYTF.

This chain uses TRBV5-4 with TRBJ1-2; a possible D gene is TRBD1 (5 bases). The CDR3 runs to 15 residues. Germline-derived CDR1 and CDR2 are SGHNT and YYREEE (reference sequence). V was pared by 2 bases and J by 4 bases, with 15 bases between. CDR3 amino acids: CASSLRGVRTYGYTF. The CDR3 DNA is TGTGCCAGCAGCTTACGGGGCGTTAGAACCTATGGCTACACCTTC. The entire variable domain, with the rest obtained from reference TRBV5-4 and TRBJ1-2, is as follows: ETGVTQSPTHLIKTRGQQVTLRCSSQSGHNTVSWYQQALGQGPQFIFQYYREEENGRGNFPPRFSGLQFPNYSSELNVNALELDDSALYLCASSLRGVRTYGYTFGSGTRLTVV.

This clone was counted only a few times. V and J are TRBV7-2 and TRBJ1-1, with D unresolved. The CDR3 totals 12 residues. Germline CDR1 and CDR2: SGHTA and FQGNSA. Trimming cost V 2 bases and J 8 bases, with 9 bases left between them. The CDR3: CASSLSQVEAFF. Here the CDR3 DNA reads TGTGCCAGCAGCTTAAGCCAGGTCGAAGCTTTCTTT.

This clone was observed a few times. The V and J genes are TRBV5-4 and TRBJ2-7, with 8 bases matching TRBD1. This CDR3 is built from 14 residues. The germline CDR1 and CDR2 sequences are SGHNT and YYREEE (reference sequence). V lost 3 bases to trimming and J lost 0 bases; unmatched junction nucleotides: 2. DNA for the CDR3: TGTGCCAGCAGCTCTGGACAGGGCTCCTACGAGCAGTACTTC. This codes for CASSSGQGSYEQYF.

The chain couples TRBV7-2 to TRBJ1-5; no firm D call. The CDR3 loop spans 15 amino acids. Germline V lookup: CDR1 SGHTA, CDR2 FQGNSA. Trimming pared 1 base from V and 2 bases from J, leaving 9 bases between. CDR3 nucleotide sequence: TGTGCCAGCAGCTTAGAGGGCAGCCGCAATCAGCCCCAGCATTTT. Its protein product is CASSLEGSRNQPQHF.

Here the CDR3 DNA reads TGCAGCGCCGGAGGGCAGGGGAACACCGGGGAGCTGTTTTTT. It specifies CSAGGQGNTGELFF. The gene calls are TRBV29-1 and TRBJ2-2; D may be TRBD2 (6 bases). With 7 bases removed from V and 1 base from J, the gap between germline ends came to 13 bases. The CDR3 has 14 residues. Looked up from germline, CDR1 is SQVTM and CDR2 is ANQGSEA.

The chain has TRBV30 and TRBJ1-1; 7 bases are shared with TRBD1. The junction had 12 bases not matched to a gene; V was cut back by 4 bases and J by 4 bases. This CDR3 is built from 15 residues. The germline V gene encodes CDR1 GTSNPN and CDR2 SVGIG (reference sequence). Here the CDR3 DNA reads TGTGCCTGGAACCCGCTGCGCTCAGGGGGCACTGAAGCTTTCTTT. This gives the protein CAWNPLRSGGTEAFF.

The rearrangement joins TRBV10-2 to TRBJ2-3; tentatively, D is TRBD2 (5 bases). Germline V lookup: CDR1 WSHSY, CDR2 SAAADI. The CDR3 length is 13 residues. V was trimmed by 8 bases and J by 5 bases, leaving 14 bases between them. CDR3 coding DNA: TGCGCCAGCCGGCGGCCGGCGGGAGATACGCAGTATTTT. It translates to CASRRPAGDTQYF.

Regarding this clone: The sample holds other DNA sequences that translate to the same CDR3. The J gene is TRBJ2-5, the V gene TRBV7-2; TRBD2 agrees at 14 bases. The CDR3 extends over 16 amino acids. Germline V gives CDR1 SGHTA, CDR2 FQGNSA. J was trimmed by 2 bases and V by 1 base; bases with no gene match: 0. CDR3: CASSLGLAGGQETQYF. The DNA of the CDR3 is TGTGCCAGCAGCTTAGGACTAGCGGGAGGGCAAGAGACCCAGTACTTC.

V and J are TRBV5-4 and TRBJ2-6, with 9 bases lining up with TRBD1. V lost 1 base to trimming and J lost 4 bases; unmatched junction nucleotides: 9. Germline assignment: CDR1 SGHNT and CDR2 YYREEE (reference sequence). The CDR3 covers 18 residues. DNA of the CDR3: TGTGCCAGCAGCTTGTCTTCACAGGGGGCGCTCGGGGCCAACGTCCTGACTTTC. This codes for CASSLSSQGALGANVLTF.

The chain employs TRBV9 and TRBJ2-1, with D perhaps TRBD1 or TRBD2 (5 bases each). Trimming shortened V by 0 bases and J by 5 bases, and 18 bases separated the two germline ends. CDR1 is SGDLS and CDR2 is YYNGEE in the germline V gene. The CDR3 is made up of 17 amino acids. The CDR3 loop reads CASSVGPVGTMNNEQFF. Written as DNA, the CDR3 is TGTGCCAGCAGCGTAGGCCCCGTCGGGACCATGAACAATGAGCAGTTCTTC.

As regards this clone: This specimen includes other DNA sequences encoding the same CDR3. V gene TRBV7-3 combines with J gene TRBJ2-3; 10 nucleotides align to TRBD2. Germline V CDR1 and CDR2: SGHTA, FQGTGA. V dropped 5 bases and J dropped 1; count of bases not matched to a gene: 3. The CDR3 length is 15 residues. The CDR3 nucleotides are TGTGCCAGCAGCCAAGGACTAGCGGGCACAGATACGCAGTATTTT. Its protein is CASSQGLAGTDTQYF.

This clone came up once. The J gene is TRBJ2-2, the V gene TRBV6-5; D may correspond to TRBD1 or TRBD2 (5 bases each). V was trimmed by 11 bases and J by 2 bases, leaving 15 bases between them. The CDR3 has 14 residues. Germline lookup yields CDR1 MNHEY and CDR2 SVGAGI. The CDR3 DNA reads TGTGCCTCCGAGAGGGGACCTAACACCGGGGAGCTGTTTTTT. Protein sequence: CASERGPNTGELFF.

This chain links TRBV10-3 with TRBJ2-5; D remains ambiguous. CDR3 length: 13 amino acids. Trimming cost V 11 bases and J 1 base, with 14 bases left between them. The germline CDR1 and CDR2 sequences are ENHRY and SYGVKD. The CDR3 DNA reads TGTGCCGTAGGCAGTGGGGTCCAAGAGACCCAGTACTTC. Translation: CAVGSGVQETQYF.

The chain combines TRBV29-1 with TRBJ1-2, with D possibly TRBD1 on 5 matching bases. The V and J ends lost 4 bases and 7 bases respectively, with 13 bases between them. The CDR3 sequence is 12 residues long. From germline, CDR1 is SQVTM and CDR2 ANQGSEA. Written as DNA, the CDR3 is TGCAGCGTTGCGTCAGGGTTTAGTGGCTACACCTTC. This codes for CSVASGFSGYTF.

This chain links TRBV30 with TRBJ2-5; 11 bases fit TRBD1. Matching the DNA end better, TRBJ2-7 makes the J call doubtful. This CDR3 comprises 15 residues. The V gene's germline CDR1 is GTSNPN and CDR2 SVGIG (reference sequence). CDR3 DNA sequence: TGTGCCTGGATTCCCGGACAGGGGGCCGCCTACGAGCAGTACTTC. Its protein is CAWIPGQGAAYEQYF.

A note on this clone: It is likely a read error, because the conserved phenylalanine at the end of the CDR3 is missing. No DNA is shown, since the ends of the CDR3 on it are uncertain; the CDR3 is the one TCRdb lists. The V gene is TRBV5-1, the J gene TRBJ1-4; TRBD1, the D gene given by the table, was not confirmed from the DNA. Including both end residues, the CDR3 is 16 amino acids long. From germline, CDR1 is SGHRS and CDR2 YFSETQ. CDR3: CASSLARDRGFGAPPR.

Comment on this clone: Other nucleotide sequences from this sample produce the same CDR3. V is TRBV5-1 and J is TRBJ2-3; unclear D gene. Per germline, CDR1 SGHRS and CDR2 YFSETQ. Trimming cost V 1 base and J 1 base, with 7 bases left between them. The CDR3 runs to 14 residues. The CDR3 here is CASSLTAGTDTQYF. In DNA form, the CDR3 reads TGCGCCAGCAGCTTGACAGCCGGCACAGATACGCAGTATTTT.